A few counts support the clone carrying this T cell receptor delta chain. A much larger clone sits a single nucleotide away, making a read error possible. This sample includes further DNA sequences coding for the same CDR3. Per germline, CDR1 GEAIGNYY and CDR2 EKD. The CDR3 runs to 14 residues. The data were taken from a study of gamma-delta chains in newborns, infants, children. Background on the study: Microbial exposure reportedly drives polyclonal innate γδ T cell expansion after birth.

TCRdb re-called the reads with CATT. This sample yields roughly 3,000 delta-chain clones, of which around 2.7% are seen a single time; 6.5% belongs to the top ten. The sequence was obtained from a child who was a newborn, infant or young child, either healthy, febrile or measles-vaccinated (not recorded which). The chain uses TRDV2 and TRDJ2; 11 positions agree with TRDD3. Material: blood. Here the CDR3 reads CACDPLLGDTQLFF. CDR3 DNA sequence: TGCGCCTGTGACCCTCTACTGGGGGATACACAACTCTTCTTT.